Following are 20 T cell receptor beta chains from one sample sequenced in a study of T cells of healthy individuals. MiXCR, applied by TCRdb to the 5' RACE reads, yields one record per CDR3 protein. The top ten hold approximately 4.6% of the sample, which has about 63,000 distinct CDR3 sequences, 16% seen once. These receptors were collected from a human donor in good health.

This clonotype showed up many times. V usage is TRBV3-1 and J usage is TRBJ1-6; the D is unclear. The germline V gene encodes CDR1 LGHDT and CDR2 YNNKEL (reference sequence). V shed 2 bases and J shed 4 bases, with 6 bases lying between them. The CDR3 spans 14 residues. The CDR3 region is CASSQPGYNSPLHF. For the CDR3, the DNA is TGTGCCAGCAGCCAACCGGGATATAATTCACCCCTCCACTTT.

The chain links TRBV7-2 to TRBJ2-7; a weak D match, TRBD1 (6 bases). Germline CDR1 and CDR2: SGHTA and FQGNSA. With 5 bases removed from V and 5 bases from J, the gap between germline ends came to 13 bases. The CDR3 totals 13 residues. The CDR3 DNA reads TGTGCCAGCAGCACTACAGGGCCCCACGAGCAGTACTTC. Protein sequence: CASSTTGPHEQYF.

This clonotype came up a few times. J is TRBJ2-2 and V is TRBV24-1; no clear D. V lost 4 bases and J 6 bases, leaving 8 bases between the germline ends. This CDR3 is built from 13 residues. Germline CDR1 KGHDR, CDR2 SFDVKD. The CDR3 sequence: CATSEGSPGELFF. CDR3 sequence (DNA): TGTGCCACCAGTGAAGGATCCCCCGGGGAGCTGTTTTTT.

This clonotype appeared a few times. V is TRBV6-2 or TRBV6-3 and J is TRBJ2-2; D gene unclear. Germline CDR1 is MNHEY and CDR2 is SVGEGT. The CDR3 is 15 amino acids. Trimming pared 5 bases from V and 6 bases from J, leaving 16 bases between. In DNA, the CDR3 is TGTGCCAGCAGTAGAGAGGCCCTTGCGGCCGGGGAGCTGTTTTTT. Translating gives CASSREALAAGELFF.

There are many counts of this clonotype. The chain employs TRBV10-3 and TRBJ2-1; tentatively, D is TRBD1 or TRBD2 (5 bases each). Germline assignment: CDR1 ENHRY and CDR2 SYGVKD. Trimming cost V 3 bases and J 0 bases, with 12 bases left between them. This CDR3 has 16 residues. The CDR3 loop is CAISEGWDRSYNEQFF. CDR3 sequence (DNA): TGTGCCATCAGTGAAGGTTGGGACCGCTCCTACAATGAGCAGTTCTTC.

This clonotype was found a few times. The CDR3 bases are TGTGCCAGCAGTATTATAGTTACAAACATTCAGTACTTC. This translates into CASSIIVTNIQYF. V usage is TRBV5-6 and J usage is TRBJ2-4; the D is unclear. Trimming left V 5 bases short and J 6 bases short, with 12 bases between. CDR1 SGHDT and CDR2 YYEEEE come from the germline V gene. The CDR3 extends over 13 amino acids.

This clonotype appeared a few times. The rearrangement uses TRBV15 and TRBJ2-5; possibly TRBD1 for D (5 bases). The CDR3 runs to 13 residues. V was clipped by 4 bases and J by 5 bases, with 11 bases between them. Per the germline V gene, CDR1 is LNHNV and CDR2 is YYDKDF (reference sequence). The CDR3 region has the DNA TGTGCCACCAGCACCACCTCAGGGGAGACCCAGTACTTC. It encodes CATSTTSGETQYF.

This clonotype has a handful of counts. This chain connects TRBV30 to TRBJ2-7; possible D gene TRBD1, 6 bases. Germline CDR1 and CDR2: GTSNPN and SVGIG (reference sequence). CDR3 length equals 11 residues. V was clipped by 0 bases and J by 7 bases, with 7 bases between them. CDR3: CAWSVGGEQYF. Written as DNA, the CDR3 is TGTGCCTGGAGTGTAGGGGGAGAGCAGTACTTC.

This clonotype was detected a few times. This rearrangement joins TRBV5-1 to TRBJ2-1, with unresolved D. Trimming took 7 bases from V and 0 from J, leaving 11 bases between them. Germline CDR1 is SGHRS and CDR2 is YFSETQ. This CDR3 spans 14 amino acids. The CDR3: CASGDGDSYNEQFF. The CDR3 DNA reads TGCGCCAGCGGTGACGGAGACTCCTACAATGAGCAGTTCTTC.

The chain uses TRBV7-2 and TRBJ2-3; D not certain. V dropped 8 bases and J dropped 1 base, with 13 bases sitting between them. Germline V CDR1 and CDR2: SGHTA, FQGNSA. This CDR3 is 14 amino acids long. The CDR3 coding sequence is TGTGCCAGCGGATGGACCCCAGGCACAGATACGCAGTATTTT. Translated, it gives CASGWTPGTDTQYF.

This clonotype has more than one count but fewer than ten. This chain joins TRBV12-3 or TRBV12-4 and TRBJ1-2; maybe TRBD1 (6 bases). The CDR3 covers 15 residues. The germline V and J ends were trimmed by 6 bases and 4 bases, with 18 bases remaining between them. The CDR3: CASRGPNRARYGYTF. The CDR3 DNA reads as TGTGCCAGCAGGGGACCAAACAGGGCCCGCTATGGCTACACCTTC.

V gene TRBV9 combines with J gene TRBJ2-5; D gene uncertain. The V end was cut by 0 bases, the J end by 4 bases, with 16 bases between. The V gene's germline CDR1 is SGDLS and CDR2 YYNGEE. The CDR3 sequence is 16 residues long. This CDR3 reads CASSVGNSGRAETQYF. CDR3 DNA sequence: TGTGCCAGCAGCGTAGGTAATTCGGGCCGCGCAGAGACCCAGTACTTC. The full variable domain, rest sourced from reference TRBV9 and TRBJ2-5, is DSGVTQTPKHLITATGQRVTLRCSPRSGDLSVYWYQQSLDQGLQFLIQYYNGEERAKGNILERFSAQQFPDLHSELNLSSLELGDSALYFCASSVGNSGRAETQYFGPGTRLLVL.

The J gene is TRBJ2-7, the V gene TRBV20-1, with 9 bases that match TRBD2. The J segment lost 4 bases and the V segment lost 0 bases, leaving 7 bases of the junction unmatched. The CDR3 spans 15 residues. Germline-derived CDR1 and CDR2 are DFQATT and SNEGSKA (reference sequence). CDR3 loop: CSARDLAGASYEQYF. CDR3 nucleotides: TGCAGTGCTAGAGATTTAGCGGGAGCGTCATACGAGCAGTACTTC.

This chain joins TRBV6-5 and TRBJ2-1; TRBD2 matches 10 bases. CDR1 and CDR2 from the germline V gene are MNHEY and SVGAGI. V shed 0 bases, J shed 2 bases, and the junction held 7 bases outside the gene matches. There are 18 residues in the CDR3. This chain's CDR3 is CASSYSTKAGGPYNEQFF. In DNA form, the CDR3 reads TGTGCCAGCAGTTACTCGACCAAAGCGGGAGGGCCCTACAATGAGCAGTTCTTC.

With regard to this clonotype: This sequence may be a read error, since a much larger clone differs from it by one base. The V gene is TRBV7-9, the J gene TRBJ2-2, with TRBD1 matching 10 bases. The CDR3 totals 20 residues. The germline V gene has CDR1 SEHNR and CDR2 FQNEAQ (reference sequence). The V segment lost 2 bases and the J segment 4 bases; nucleotides outside the gene matches: 16. CDR3 nucleotides: TGTGCCAGCAGCTTACAGATTAGGAGGGACAGGGGACCCTTCACCGGGGAGCTGTTTTTT. It specifies CASSLQIRRDRGPFTGELFF. The full variable domain, rest sourced from reference TRBV7-9 and TRBJ2-2, is DTGVSQNPRHKITKRGQNVTFRCDPISEHNRLYWYRQTLGQGPEFLTYFQNEAQLEKSRLLSDRFSAERPKGSFSTLEIQRTEQGDSAMYLCASSLQIRRDRGPFTGELFFGEGSRLTVL.

The chain links TRBV6-6 to TRBJ1-1; no reliable D call. The CDR3 spans 14 residues. The V and J ends lost 7 bases and 1 base respectively, with 13 bases between them. Germline CDR1 is MNHNY and CDR2 is SVGAGI (reference sequence). Here the CDR3 DNA reads TGTGCCAGCATCTGGGGTGGGGAGAACACTGAAGCTTTCTTT. Its translation: CASIWGGENTEAFF.

This clonotype occurred many times. The J gene is TRBJ2-6, the V gene TRBV6-5, with a possible D match to TRBD1 (5 bases). Germline V gives CDR1 MNHEY, CDR2 SVGAGI. The length of the CDR3 is 17 residues. Deletions cut 5 bases from V and 0 bases from J, with 14 bases between. CDR3 in amino acids: CASSPRAVRSGANVLTF. As DNA, the CDR3 is TGTGCCAGCAGTCCCAGGGCAGTACGCTCTGGGGCCAACGTCCTGACTTTC.

About this clonotype: A clone one base away is much larger, so this may be a read error. The chain has TRBV7-2 and TRBJ1-1; no clear D gene. Germline V lookup: CDR1 SGHTA, CDR2 FQGNSA. V was pared by 5 bases and J by 6 bases, with 13 bases between. This CDR3 spans 13 amino acids. The CDR3 DNA reads as TGTGCCAGCAGCAAAGGTTTGGAGGCTGAAGCTTTCTTT. It translates to CASSKGLEAEAFF.

The V call is TRBV11-2, the J call TRBJ2-3, with D possibly matching TRBD2 (6 bases). Germline CDR1 SGHAT, CDR2 FQNNGV. V lost 8 bases, J lost 5 bases, and 17 bases lay in between. The CDR3 covers 14 residues. CDR3 amino acids: CASSRDLGGDTQYF. Here the CDR3 DNA reads TGTGCCAGCTCCCGGGACTTGGGCGGAGATACGCAGTATTTT. The variable domain in full, with the rest retrieved from reference TRBV11-2 and TRBJ2-3, is EAGVAQSPRYKIIEKRQSVAFWCNPISGHATLYWYQQILGQGPKLLIQFQNNGVVDDSQLPKDRFSAERLKGVDSTLKIQPAKLEDSAVYLCASSRDLGGDTQYFGPGTRLTVL.

The chain is built from TRBV7-9 and TRBJ1-1; maybe TRBD1 (5 bases). V gave up 2 bases and J gave up 2 bases, with 9 bases separating them. The germline gives CDR1 SEHNR, CDR2 FQNEAQ (reference sequence). The CDR3 is 14 residues long. The DNA of the CDR3 is TGTGCCAGCAGCTTACCGGGGCAAAACACTGAAGCTTTCTTT. This gives the protein CASSLPGQNTEAFF. Complete variable domain (other parts from reference TRBV7-9 and TRBJ1-1): DTGVSQNPRHKITKRGQNVTFRCDPISEHNRLYWYRQTLGQGPEFLTYFQNEAQLEKSRLLSDRFSAERPKGSFSTLEIQRTEQGDSAMYLCASSLPGQNTEAFFGQGTRLTVV.